The next 2 T cell receptor beta chains were all read from a single sample in a study of T cell responses to AZD1222 COVID-19 vaccine. Sequencing was performed with immunoSEQ multiplex PCR; in TCRdb, only in-frame clones are kept and a portion is missing. The sample has about 150,000 clones, 75% to 95% seen once; the top ten hold around 1.5%. Sample: peripheral blood, taken on day 0 of AZD1222 vaccination. All receptors derive from an adult in good health.

The chain has TRBV27 and TRBJ2-7, with D uncertain. The CDR3 totals 13 residues. Germline-derived CDR1 and CDR2 are MNHEY and SMNVEV (reference sequence). V dropped 2 bases and J dropped 7 bases, with 12 bases sitting between them. DNA of the CDR3: TGTGCCAGCAGTTTAGCGGCGTCGTGGGAGCAGTACTTC. Its protein is CASSLAASWEQYF.

The gene calls are TRBV5-6 and TRBJ1-4; the D is unclear. The germline CDR1 and CDR2 sequences are SGHDT and YYEEEE. The CDR3 has 15 residues. Deletions cut 4 bases from V and 0 bases from J, with 10 bases between. CDR3 loop: CASSASDATNEKLFF. The CDR3 DNA follows: TGTGCCAGCAGCGCGTCCGACGCAACTAATGAAAAACTGTTTTTT.